This is a list of T cell receptor beta chains from one sample in a study of T-cell reconstitution after alpha-beta-depleted transplantation in children. TCRdb reanalysed the PCR reads using MiXCR and keeps one entry per CDR3 protein. The data contain 83,000 or so distinct CDR3 sequences, roughly 8% of them singletons. Sequencing was performed on PBMCs from the stem cell graft donor, taken from the stem cell graft. Receptors were obtained from a human donor who donated a stem cell graft to a child with congenital amegakaryocytic thrombocytopenia. Both conserved end residues are part of each CDR3. A D gene is named only where the DNA matches it firmly. A row's size may be missing; if present it is once, few, many or a size class.

d_call,v_call,clone_size,j_call,cdr3_nt,cdr3_aa
TRBD1,TRBV5-1,many,TRBJ2-1,TGCGCCAGCAGCTTGTCTCCCGGGACAGAGACCTACAATGAGCAGTTCTTC,CASSLSPGTETYNEQFF
.,TRBV12-3/TRBV12-4,many,TRBJ2-2,TGTGCCAGCAACCCAGGGGTGGCCGGGGAGCTGTTTTTT,CASNPGVAGELFF
.,TRBV7-8,many,TRBJ2-7,TGTGCCAGCAGCCCTCACAGGGACGAGCAGTACTTC,CASSPHRDEQYF
TRBD2,TRBV2,many,TRBJ2-1,TGTGCCAGCAAACGGGAGGGGGACAATGAGCAGTTCTTC,CASKREGDNEQFF
.,TRBV20-1,many,TRBJ2-1,TGCAGTGCTAGACAAGGGGTATTCCCCTACAATGAGCAGTTCTTC,CSARQGVFPYNEQFF
TRBD1,TRBV5-1,many,TRBJ2-7,TGCGCCAGCAGCCCCCTGTCCGGGACAGAGTACGAGCAGTACTTC,CASSPLSGTEYEQYF
.,TRBV28,many,TRBJ2-3,TGTGCCAGCAAAGGAGGGATCACAGATACGCAGTATTTT,CASKGGITDTQYF
.,TRBV20-1,many,TRBJ2-7,TGCAGTGCTAGAGGGGGGTTCGGGCAGAGCTCCTACGAGCAGTACTTC,CSARGGFGQSSYEQYF
.,TRBV7-2,many,TRBJ1-3,TGTGCCAGCAGCCTTCTACCCCTTCTCGCCAGCTCTGGAAACACCATATATTTT,CASSLLPLLASSGNTIYF
TRBD1,TRBV7-9,.,TRBJ2-7,TGTGCCAGCAGCCCGTACAGGGGCGACCCCTACGAGCAGTACTTC,CASSPYRGDPYEQYF
.,TRBV20-1,.,TRBJ1-1,TGCAGTGCTAGGGAGGGGTGGAAGACTGAAGCTTTCTTT,CSAREGWKTEAFF
.,TRBV20-1,many,TRBJ2-7,TGCAGTGCTAGAGGGACTTACTACGAGCAGTACTTC,CSARGTYYEQYF
.,TRBV12-3/TRBV12-4,many,TRBJ1-6,TGTGCCACAGCGACCGTAGGATCGGGGGCACCCCTCCACTTT,CATATVGSGAPLHF
.,TRBV5-1,.,TRBJ2-1,TGTGCCAGCGGCTCCAGTGAGGGGAGCTCCTACAATGAGCAGTTCTTC,CASGSSEGSSYNEQFF
TRBD2,TRBV20-1,many,TRBJ2-3,TGCAGTGCTAGTGGCGGGAGGGCCACGGATACGCAGTATTTT,CSASGGRATDTQYF
TRBD1,TRBV28,many,TRBJ2-2,TGTGCCAGCAGTGACAGGACAGGGACGAACACCGGGGAGCTGTTTTTT,CASSDRTGTNTGELFF
.,TRBV6-1,many,TRBJ2-7,TGTGCCAGCAGCCTTAACCGGGACACCCTCTACGAGCAGTACTTC,CASSLNRDTLYEQYF
TRBD1,TRBV29-1,many,TRBJ1-1,TGCAGCGGACTACGGGACAGTCCACCTGAAGCTTTCTTT,CSGLRDSPPEAFF
.,TRBV28,many,TRBJ2-7,TGTGCCAGCAGCCTACTCGCCGCCTCGGGACTGAGCTCCTACGAGCAGTACTTC,CASSLLAASGLSSYEQYF
.,TRBV15,many,TRBJ1-5,TGTGCCACCAGCCAACGCAGGGATCAGCCCCAGCATTTT,CATSQRRDQPQHF
.,TRBV4-1,many,TRBJ2-1,TGCGCCAGCAGCCAGGGGGTATTCGGGGGGCACAATGAGCAGTTCTTC,CASSQGVFGGHNEQFF
TRBD2,TRBV29-1,many,TRBJ2-1,TGCAGCGTTGATAAACGATTGAGGGTGGCTGCCACAAAGCGGGGGCAGTTCTTC,CSVDKRLRVAATKRGQFF
.,TRBV28,many,TRBJ2-5,TGTGCCAGCAGTTTGCCAGTCCAAGAGACCCAGTACTTC,CASSLPVQETQYF
TRBD1,TRBV7-2,few,TRBJ2-4,TGTGCCAGCAGCTTAGCAGGGACAGCGGACATTCAGTACTTC,CASSLAGTADIQYF
TRBD1,TRBV5-1,many,TRBJ1-6,TGCGCCAGCAGCTTCGGACAGGGGACTAATTCACCCCTCCACTTT,CASSFGQGTNSPLHF
.,TRBV5-1,.,TRBJ2-2,TGCGCCAGCAGCTTCGCTAGGAACACCGGGGAGCTGTTTTTT,CASSFARNTGELFF
TRBD1,TRBV20-1,many,TRBJ1-2,TGCAGTGCGGATAAAGTCGACAGGGAAGCCTACACCTTC,CSADKVDREAYTF
.,TRBV29-1,many,TRBJ1-4,TGCAGCGTTTCTGCAACTAATGAAAAACTGTTTTTT,CSVSATNEKLFF
.,TRBV7-9,many,TRBJ2-5,TGTGCCAGCAGCTTCCGGGGAGGAGAGACCCAGTACTTC,CASSFRGGETQYF